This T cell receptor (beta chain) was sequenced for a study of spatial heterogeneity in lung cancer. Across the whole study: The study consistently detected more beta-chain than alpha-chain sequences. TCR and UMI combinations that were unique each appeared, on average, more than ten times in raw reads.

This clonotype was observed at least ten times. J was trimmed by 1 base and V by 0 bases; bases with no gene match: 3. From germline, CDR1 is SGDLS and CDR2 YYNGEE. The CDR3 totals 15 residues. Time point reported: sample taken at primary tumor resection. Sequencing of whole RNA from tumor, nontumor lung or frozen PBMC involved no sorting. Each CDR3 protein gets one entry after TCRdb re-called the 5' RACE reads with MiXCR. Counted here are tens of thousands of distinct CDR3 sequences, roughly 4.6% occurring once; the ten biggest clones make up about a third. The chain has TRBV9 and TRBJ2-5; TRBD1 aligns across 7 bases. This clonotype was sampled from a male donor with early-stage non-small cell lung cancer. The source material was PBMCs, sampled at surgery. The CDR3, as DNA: TGTGCCAGCAGCGTAGGCGAGGGGGCCCAAGAGACCCAGTACTTC. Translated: CASSVGEGAQETQYF.